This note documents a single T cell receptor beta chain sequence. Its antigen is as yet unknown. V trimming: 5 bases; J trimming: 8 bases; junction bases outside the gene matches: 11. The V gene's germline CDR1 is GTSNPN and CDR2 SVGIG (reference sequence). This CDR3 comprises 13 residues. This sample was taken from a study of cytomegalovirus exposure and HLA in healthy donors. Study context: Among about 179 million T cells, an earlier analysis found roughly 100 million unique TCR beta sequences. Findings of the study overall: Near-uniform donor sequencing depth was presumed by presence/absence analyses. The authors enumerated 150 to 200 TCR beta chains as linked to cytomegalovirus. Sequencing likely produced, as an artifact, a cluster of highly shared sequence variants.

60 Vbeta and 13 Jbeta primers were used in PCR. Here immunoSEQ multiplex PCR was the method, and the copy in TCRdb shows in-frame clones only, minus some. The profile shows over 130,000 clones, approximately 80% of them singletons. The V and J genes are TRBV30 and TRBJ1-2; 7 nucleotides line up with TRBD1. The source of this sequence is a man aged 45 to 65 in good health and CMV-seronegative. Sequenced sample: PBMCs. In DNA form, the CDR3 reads TGTGCCTGGTCGGGACAGACCCCTTGGGGCTACACCTTC. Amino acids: CAWSGQTPWGYTF.